This entry describes one TCR beta chain. Germline is not matched at one junction end, which may reflect a read error. The germline gives CDR1 SSHAT, CDR2 FNYEAQ (reference sequence). The CDR3 extends over 15 amino acids. These data belong to a study of blood T cell repertoires in COVID-19. Study at large: Sample material is recorded as cDNA or gDNA derived from T cells, B-cell-depleted T cells, or PBMCs.

Produced via immunoSEQ multiplex PCR; TCRdb's table is partial and in-frame only. The data contain roughly 61,000 clones, approximately 91% of them seen just once; the ten biggest clones take up approximately 2.1%. The chain has TRBV7-7 and TRBJ2-1, with TRBD2 matching 8 bases. Sequencing used peripheral blood. The source is a man aged 55 to 70 with acute or convalescent COVID-19. CDR3 protein: CASRSRGAIGNEQFF. The CDR3 DNA sequence: TGTGCTAGCAGATCGCGGGGGGCTATAGGCAATGAGCAGTTCTTC.